Listed here are 7 T cell receptor beta chains from one sample, sequenced in a study of T cell responses to AZD1222 COVID-19 vaccine. This table comes from immunoSEQ multiplex PCR, and its TCRdb copy is limited to in-frame clones, with some not included. The data contain over 95,000 clones, over 75% of them singletons. Sequencing was performed on peripheral blood, taken on day 0 of AZD1222 vaccination. These receptors all stem from an adult in good health.

The chain has TRBV5-1 and TRBJ2-2; D possibly corresponds to TRBD2 (5 bases). Deletions cut 1 base from V and 7 bases from J, with 14 bases between. Germline V CDR1 and CDR2: SGHRS, YFSETQ. This CDR3 has 15 residues. The DNA for the CDR3 is TGCGCCAGCAGCTTGCCCTACGACGGAGGCGGGGAGCTGTTTTTT. Translating it yields CASSLPYDGGGELFF. Drawing the rest from reference TRBV5-1 and TRBJ2-2, the complete variable domain is KAGVTQTPRYLIKTRGQQVTLSCSPISGHRSVSWYQQTPGQGLQFLFEYFSETQRNKGNFPGRFSGRQFSNSRSEMNVSTLELGDSALYLCASSLPYDGGGELFFGEGSRLTVL.

V gene TRBV2 combines with J gene TRBJ1-6; D may be TRBD1 (6 bases). CDR3 length: 16 residues. Trimming took off 4 bases at V and 0 bases at J, with 10 bases between the two ends. Germline CDR1 SNHLY, CDR2 FYNNEI. CDR3 nucleotide sequence: TGTGCCAGCAGTGTAGAACAGGGCTCCTATAATTCACCCCTCCACTTT. It specifies CASSVEQGSYNSPLHF.

V usage is TRBV28 and J usage is TRBJ2-7; possible D gene TRBD2, 7 bases. The CDR3 totals 14 residues. Per germline, CDR1 MDHEN and CDR2 SYDVKM. The CDR3 DNA sequence: TGTGCAGTGAGGGGGGGCGTATCCTACTACGAGCAGTACTTC. Its translation: CAVRGGVSYYEQYF.

The CDR3 is CASGLATMGDSLGTDTQYF. CDR3 nucleotides: TGTGCTAGTGGTTTGGCCACGATGGGAGACTCCCTCGGCACAGATACGCAGTATTTT. J is TRBJ2-3 and V is TRBV12-5, with TRBD2 as a possible D gene (5 bases). V was shortened by 1 base and J by 1 base, with 21 bases between the two germline ends. Germline loops: CDR1 LGHNT, CDR2 FRNRAP. The CDR3 consists of 19 residues.

The rearrangement uses TRBV24-1 and TRBJ2-1, with D possibly matching TRBD2 (6 bases). V lost 3 bases, J lost 12 bases, and 20 bases lay in between. This CDR3 contains 15 residues. Germline values: CDR1 KGHDR, CDR2 SFDVKD. CDR3 DNA: TGTGCCACCAGTGATCCGTTGACTAGTGCGAGTGGGCAGTTCTTC. This sequence encodes CATSDPLTSASGQFF.

This chain uses TRBV25-1 with TRBJ1-5; no reliable D call. Deletions cut 1 base from V and 2 bases from J, with 9 bases between. The germline CDR1 and CDR2 sequences are MGHDK and SYGVNS. The CDR3 runs to 15 residues. CDR3 loop: CASSESGVGNQPQHF. In DNA, the CDR3 is TGTGCCAGCAGTGAATCTGGGGTAGGCAATCAGCCCCAGCATTTT.

V gene TRBV6-5 combines with J gene TRBJ1-1; weak D call: TRBD1 (6 bases). There are 13 residues in the CDR3. With 7 bases removed from V and 1 base from J, the gap between germline ends came to 10 bases. Germline CDR1 reads MNHEY; CDR2 reads SVGAGI. This chain's CDR3 is CASKRGGNTEAFF. The CDR3 DNA reads TGTGCCAGCAAAAGAGGGGGGAACACTGAAGCTTTCTTT.